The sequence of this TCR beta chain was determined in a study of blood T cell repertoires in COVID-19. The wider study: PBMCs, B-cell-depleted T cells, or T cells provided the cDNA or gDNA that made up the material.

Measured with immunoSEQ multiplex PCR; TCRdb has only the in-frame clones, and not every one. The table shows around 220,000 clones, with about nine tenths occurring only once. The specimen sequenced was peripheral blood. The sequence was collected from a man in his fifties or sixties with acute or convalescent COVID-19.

The CDR3 sequence is CASSLDQGNYGYTF. DNA for the CDR3: TGTGCCAGCAGCTTGGATCAGGGGAACTATGGCTACACCTTC. The chain couples TRBV5-4 to TRBJ1-2; the D gene is possibly TRBD1 (6 bases). Trimming stripped 0 bases from V and 2 bases from J, with 8 bases between. The germline gives CDR1 SGHNT, CDR2 YYREEE (reference sequence). CDR3 size: 14 residues. The whole variable domain, remainder taken from reference TRBV5-4 and TRBJ1-2, is ETGVTQSPTHLIKTRGQQVTLRCSSQSGHNTVSWYQQALGQGPQFIFQYYREEENGRGNFPPRFSGLQFPNYSSELNVNALELDDSALYLCASSLDQGNYGYTFGSGTRLTVV.